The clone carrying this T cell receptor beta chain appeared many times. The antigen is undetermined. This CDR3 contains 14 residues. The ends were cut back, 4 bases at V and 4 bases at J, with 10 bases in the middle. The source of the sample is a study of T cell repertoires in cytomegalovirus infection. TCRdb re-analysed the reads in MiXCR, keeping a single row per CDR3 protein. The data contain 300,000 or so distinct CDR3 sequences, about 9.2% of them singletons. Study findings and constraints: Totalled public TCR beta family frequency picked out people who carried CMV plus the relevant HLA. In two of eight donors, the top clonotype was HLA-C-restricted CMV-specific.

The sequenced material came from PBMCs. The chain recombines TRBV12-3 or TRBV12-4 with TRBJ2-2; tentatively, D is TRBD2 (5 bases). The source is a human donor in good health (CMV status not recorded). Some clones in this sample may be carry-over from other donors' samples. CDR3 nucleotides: TGTGCCAGCAGTTCTGTGAGGGCCACCGGGGAGCTGTTTTTT. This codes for CASSSVRATGELFF.